The 9 T cell receptor beta chains below all came from one sample that was sequenced in a study of T cell responses to AZD1222 COVID-19 vaccine. Some clones are missing from TCRdb's copy, which holds only in-frame ones; the method was immunoSEQ multiplex PCR. In the table there are roughly 110,000 clones, roughly 87% of which are singletons. The sequencing here drew on peripheral blood, taken on day 0 of AZD1222 vaccination. These receptors all stem from an adult in good health.

The chain links TRBV12-3 or TRBV12-4 to TRBJ1-1, with no clear D. CDR3 length: 12 amino acids. With 5 bases removed from V and 5 bases from J, the gap between germline ends came to 9 bases. The CDR3 here is CASSPGWTEAFF. Written as DNA, the CDR3 is TGTGCCAGCAGTCCCGGGTGGACTGAAGCTTTCTTT.

The V and J genes are TRBV4-3 and TRBJ1-2; possibly TRBD1 for D (6 bases). V lost 0 bases, J lost 8 bases, and 19 bases lay in between. CDR3 length: 16 amino acids. The germline CDR1 and CDR2 sequences are LGHNA and YSLEER. CDR3 sequence reads: CASSQDYQNRATGYTF. CDR3 nucleotide sequence: TGCGCCAGCAGCCAAGATTACCAGAACAGGGCCACCGGCTACACCTTC.

The chain joins TRBV13 to TRBJ2-1, with 12 nucleotides matching TRBD2. J gave up 8 bases and V 5 bases, and 4 bases lay outside the gene matches. From germline, CDR1 is PRHDT and CDR2 FYEKMQ (reference sequence). The length of the CDR3 is 14 residues. This CDR3 reads CASSPSGRAHEQFF. CDR3 sequence (DNA): TGTGCCAGCAGCCCTAGCGGGAGGGCGCATGAGCAGTTCTTC.

This chain connects TRBV28 to TRBJ1-5; D remains unclear. Per the germline V gene, CDR1 is MDHEN and CDR2 is SYDVKM. V was clipped by 6 bases and J by 0 bases, with 9 bases between them. The CDR3 consists of 14 residues. The CDR3 DNA is TGTGCCAGCAGCCCACTCCATAGCAATCAGCCCCAGCATTTT. Translating it yields CASSPLHSNQPQHF.

CDR3 in DNA: TGTGCCAGCAGCTTAGGTTCCGGGACAAACTATGGCTACACCTTC. Its protein is CASSLGSGTNYGYTF. The gene calls are TRBV7-9 and TRBJ1-2; TRBD1 might be the D (6 bases). This CDR3 comprises 15 residues. CDR1 is SEHNR, CDR2 FQNEAQ, per germline (reference sequence). V shed 1 base and J shed 2 bases, with 11 bases lying between them. The entire variable domain, with the rest obtained from reference TRBV7-9 and TRBJ1-2, is as follows: DTGVSQNPRHKITKRGQNVTFRCDPISEHNRLYWYRQTLGQGPEFLTYFQNEAQLEKSRLLSDRFSAERPKGSFSTLEIQRTEQGDSAMYLCASSLGSGTNYGYTFGSGTRLTVV.

The chain combines TRBV7-9 with TRBJ1-1, with 7 bases aligning to TRBD1. Germline-derived CDR1 and CDR2 are SEHNR and FQNEAQ (reference sequence). The CDR3 extends over 15 amino acids. The V segment lost 3 bases and the J segment 2 bases; nucleotides outside the gene matches: 6. CDR3 protein: CASSFLTGVNTEAFF. The CDR3 nucleotides read TGTGCCAGCAGCTTTCTTACAGGGGTAAACACTGAAGCTTTCTTT.

The V call is TRBV4-1, the J call TRBJ1-1; D ambiguous. The CDR3 runs to 15 residues. The germline V gene encodes CDR1 MGHRA and CDR2 YSYEKL. The V end was cut by 1 base, the J end by 1 base, with 10 bases between. CDR3: CASSQGRLTNTEAFF. The CDR3 DNA is TGCGCCAGCAGCCAAGGGAGACTGACGAACACTGAAGCTTTCTTT.

The gene calls are TRBV13 and TRBJ2-7; D is ambiguous. The germline V and J ends were trimmed by 5 bases and 0 bases, with 8 bases remaining between them. Germline V gene lookup returns CDR1 PRHDT and CDR2 FYEKMQ (reference sequence). The CDR3 totals 13 residues. Here the CDR3 DNA reads TGTGCCAGCAGCCGGATTAGCTCCTACGAGCAGTACTTC. It is translated as CASSRISSYEQYF.

Written as DNA, the CDR3 is TGTGCCAGCAGCCAACGCCCGGGACTCGTCACCGGGGAGCTGTTTTTT. Translation gives CASSQRPGLVTGELFF. This chain connects TRBV14 to TRBJ2-2; a possible D gene is TRBD2 (6 bases). The CDR3 length is 16 residues. Germline loops: CDR1 SGHDN, CDR2 FVKESK. The V end was cut by 2 bases, the J end by 4 bases, with 14 bases between.